This TCR beta chain was recovered during a study of T cell responses to AZD1222 COVID-19 vaccine. Repertoires were generated with immunoSEQ multiplex PCR, while TCRdb's copy carries only in-frame clones and drops some. The sample has under 100,000 clones, roughly 90% seen once. The ends were cut back, 4 bases at V and 4 bases at J, with 9 bases in the middle. Germline V gives CDR1 SGHDT, CDR2 YYEEEE. This CDR3 is built from 12 residues. The source material was peripheral blood, sampled on day 0 of AZD1222 vaccination. The chain couples TRBV5-6 to TRBJ2-7, with unresolved D. The source of this sequence is an adult in good health. The CDR3, as DNA: TGTGCCAGCAGCCTCAGCCTGTACGAGCAGTACTTC. It translates to CASSLSLYEQYF.